Each of the 8 T cell receptor beta chains below was sequenced from the same sample in a study of blood T cell repertoires in COVID-19. TCRdb's copy holds only in-frame clones and misses some; the assay was immunoSEQ multiplex PCR. The sample comprises 210,000 or so clones, 70% to 90% of which are singletons, and 11% rests with the top ten. The sequencing input was PBMCs or T cells enriched from blood (not recorded which). These receptors were taken from a young man who had recovered from COVID-19.

The J gene is TRBJ1-4, the V gene TRBV5-1; no reliable D call. Trimming shortened V by 4 bases and J by 8 bases, and 12 bases separated the two germline ends. CDR1 and CDR2 (germline): SGHRS, YFSETQ. The CDR3 length is 13 residues. This chain's CDR3 is CASSPTPTEKLFF. The CDR3 bases are TGCGCCAGCAGCCCCACTCCAACCGAAAAACTGTTTTTT.

The V gene is TRBV7-9, the J gene TRBJ2-3, with a possible D match to TRBD2 (6 bases). The CDR3 length is 15 residues. Trimming shortened V by 4 bases and J by 5 bases, and 16 bases separated the two germline ends. Looked up from germline, CDR1 is SEHNR and CDR2 is FQNEAQ (reference sequence). The CDR3 bases are TGTGCCAGCAGCTCCACGGGACTCGGGCGAGATACGCAGTATTTT. Its translation: CASSSTGLGRDTQYF.

The rearrangement links TRBV28 to TRBJ2-7; 11 bases align to TRBD1. The CDR3 has 14 amino acids. J gave up 3 bases and V 10 bases, and 8 bases lay outside the gene matches. CDR1 and CDR2 (germline): MDHEN, SYDVKM. The CDR3 loop is CATEDRGLNYEQYF. CDR3 sequence (DNA): TGTGCCACCGAGGACAGGGGGCTTAACTACGAGCAGTACTTC.

V and J are TRBV6-5 and TRBJ2-6, with D perhaps TRBD1 (5 bases). Trimming took off 5 bases at V and 1 base at J, with 9 bases between the two ends. This CDR3 is built from 15 residues. CDR1 is MNHEY, CDR2 SVGAGI, per germline. The CDR3 DNA is TGTGCCAGCAGTCGCGACAGATCTGGGGCCAACGTCCTGACTTTC. It specifies CASSRDRSGANVLTF.

V and J are TRBV27 and TRBJ1-2, with D possibly matching TRBD1 (6 bases). Germline V gene sequence: CDR1 MNHEY, CDR2 SMNVEV (reference sequence). CDR3 length: 15 residues. Trimming removed 5 bases from V and 4 bases from J, with 17 bases in between. CDR3 DNA: TGTGCCAGCAGTCGACAACCTACAGGGCCCTATGGCTACACCTTC. Translated, it gives CASSRQPTGPYGYTF.

V usage is TRBV29-1 and J usage is TRBJ1-2; tentatively, D is TRBD1 (5 bases). V shed 7 bases and J shed 2 bases, with 8 bases lying between them. Germline loops: CDR1 SQVTM, CDR2 ANQGSEA. The CDR3 runs to 11 residues. In nucleotides, the CDR3 is TGCAGCGGTGGGGGGAACTATGGCTACACCTTC. This codes for CSGGGNYGYTF.

This chain connects TRBV24-1 to TRBJ2-1; a weak D match, TRBD1 (6 bases). CDR3 length: 15 amino acids. Per the germline V gene, CDR1 is KGHDR and CDR2 is SFDVKD. The V end was cut by 6 bases, the J end by 2 bases, with 13 bases between. The chain's CDR3 is CATSTRQETYNEQFF. Written as DNA, the CDR3 is TGTGCCACCAGTACTCGACAGGAAACCTACAATGAGCAGTTCTTC.

The chain couples TRBV7-9 to TRBJ1-3; maybe TRBD1 (5 bases). V was clipped by 3 bases and J by 4 bases, with 16 bases between them. CDR3 length: 16 amino acids. Germline CDR1 SEHNR, CDR2 FQNEAQ (reference sequence). The CDR3 is CASSFQGPQAGNTIYF. CDR3 DNA sequence: TGTGCCAGCAGCTTCCAGGGCCCCCAGGCAGGAAACACCATATATTTT.